Listed here are 17 T cell receptor beta chains from one sample, sequenced in a study of shared clonotypes between healthy human individuals. Naive CD8 cells, CD45RO-negative and positively selected for CCR7, excluded terminally differentiated effector memory CD45RA+ cells. The repertoire was sequenced with immunoSEQ multiplex PCR; TCRdb's copy has only in-frame clones and lacks some. The sample consists of around 1,900,000 clones, just under 95% of them appearing once. What was sequenced was naive CD8+ T cells from PBMCs. These receptors all come from a man between 18 and 29 years old in good health. Some clones in this sample may be carry-over from other donors' samples.

This sequence joins TRBV19 and TRBJ2-7; TRBD2 matches at 9 bases. The junction had 4 bases not matched to a gene; V was cut back by 5 bases and J by 2 bases. The germline V gene encodes CDR1 LNHDA and CDR2 SQIVND (reference sequence). CDR3 length: 14 amino acids. CDR3 DNA: TGTGCCAGTAGTTTAATAGCGGGAGCCTACGAGCAGTACTTC. It encodes CASSLIAGAYEQYF.

Worth noting for this clone: The conserved closing phenylalanine or tryptophan is absent in this CDR3, likely reflecting a read error. The DNA is left out, because the CDR3 cannot be placed on it with certainty; the CDR3 is given as TCRdb lists it. The chain joins TRBV5-8 to TRBJ2-7; the table calls TRBD2, which could not be checked here. The CDR3 numbers 11 amino acids, ends counted. CDR1 SGHTS and CDR2 YDEGEE come from the germline V gene. CDR3 protein: CASSLDGEGPS.

The chain uses TRBV27 and TRBJ2-3; 11 nucleotides line up with TRBD2. This CDR3 is built from 18 residues. Unmatched junction bases numbered 13, after V lost 5 bases and J lost 3 bases. Per the germline V gene, CDR1 is MNHEY and CDR2 is SMNVEV (reference sequence). The CDR3 DNA is TGTGCCAGCAGTGTATTGCCTAGCGGGAGGCCCCATACAGATACGCAGTATTTT. Encoded protein: CASSVLPSGRPHTDTQYF.

Of note for this clone: Relative to the germline gene, one junction end is altered; a read error may explain this. The gene calls are TRBV7-9 and TRBJ2-7; a possible D gene is TRBD2 (6 bases). The CDR3 runs 12 residues. CDR1 is SEHNR and CDR2 is FQNEAQ in the germline V gene (reference sequence). The CDR3 nucleotides are TGTGCCAGCAGCTCCGGCCCGGGACTGAATACCTTC. It yields the protein CASSSGPGLNTF.

This sequence joins TRBV4-2 and TRBJ1-1, with D possibly matching TRBD1 (6 bases). The germline gives CDR1 LGHNA, CDR2 YNFKEQ. V dropped 0 bases and J dropped 5 bases, with 13 bases sitting between them. The CDR3 is 15 amino acids. The CDR3 is CASSQDGGQWTEAFF. Here the CDR3 DNA reads TGTGCCAGCAGCCAAGACGGGGGGCAGTGGACTGAAGCTTTCTTT.

This clone was seen a single time. The J gene is TRBJ2-7, the V gene TRBV5-6; 9 positions agree with TRBD1. CDR3 size: 14 residues. V shed 10 bases, J shed 3 bases, and the junction held 11 bases outside the gene matches. Germline V lookup: CDR1 SGHDT, CDR2 YYEEEE. The CDR3 nucleotides are TGTGCCTCCCAGACCGGGACAGGGAGCTACGAGCAGTACTTC. It is translated as CASQTGTGSYEQYF.

V usage is TRBV5-4 and J usage is TRBJ2-1, with 11 bases aligning to TRBD1. Trimming at V came to 10 bases and at J to 8 bases, leaving 11 bases not matched to a gene. Germline V CDR1 and CDR2: SGHNT, YYREEE (reference sequence). This CDR3 comprises 14 residues. CDR3 sequence: CASQGDRGWYEQFF. The CDR3 nucleotides read TGTGCCTCCCAAGGGGACAGGGGGTGGTATGAGCAGTTCTTC.

This chain links TRBV7-9 with TRBJ1-3, with D possibly matching TRBD1 (6 bases). V was cut by 1 base and J by 2 bases, with 9 bases left in between. The germline CDR1 and CDR2 sequences are SEHNR and FQNEAQ (reference sequence). The CDR3 runs 15 residues. The CDR3 protein is CASSLEQGAGNTIYF. The CDR3 DNA reads TGTGCCAGCAGCTTAGAACAGGGCGCTGGAAACACCATATATTTT.

The chain employs TRBV6-5 and TRBJ1-1; TRBD1 matches 11 bases. This CDR3 is 16 amino acids long. J was trimmed by 3 bases and V by 1 base; bases with no gene match: 4. Per germline, CDR1 MNHEY and CDR2 SVGAGI. CDR3 nucleotide sequence: TGTGCCAGCAGTTACTACCGGGACAGGGGGGACACTGAAGCTTTCTTT. Encoded protein: CASSYYRDRGDTEAFF.

The chain links TRBV7-9 to TRBJ1-2, with D tentatively TRBD1 (5 bases). The CDR3 is made up of 13 amino acids. The germline gives CDR1 SEHNR, CDR2 FQNEAQ (reference sequence). Trimming took off 3 bases at V and 8 bases at J, with 13 bases between the two ends. This chain's CDR3 is CASSLLTGDGYTF. The CDR3 nucleotides are TGTGCCAGCAGCTTGCTGACCGGGGACGGCTACACCTTC.

With respect to this clone: This specimen includes other DNA sequences encoding the same CDR3. The chain uses TRBV14 and TRBJ2-7; no reliable D call. V lost 1 base to trimming and J lost 2 bases, with 12 bases between them. The CDR3 is made up of 15 amino acids. Germline V gene data show CDR1 as SGHDN and CDR2 as FVKESK. CDR3 nucleotide sequence: TGTGCCAGCAGCCAAGGGTCAGCTACGACCTACGAGCAGTACTTC. Residues: CASSQGSATTYEQYF.

As regards this clone: The same CDR3 can be traced to other DNA sequences in this sample. The chain combines TRBV27 with TRBJ2-7; 10 bases map to TRBD1. The CDR3 spans 15 residues. The V segment lost 4 bases and the J segment 2 bases; nucleotides outside the gene matches: 5. CDR1 is MNHEY and CDR2 is SMNVEV in the germline V gene (reference sequence). In DNA, the CDR3 is TGTGCCAGCAGTTCACCGGGACAGGGGACCTACGAGCAGTACTTC. Its protein product is CASSSPGQGTYEQYF.

This chain links TRBV7-6 with TRBJ2-7, with a possible D match to TRBD1 (5 bases). The CDR3 runs 15 residues. V was pared by 5 bases and J by 5 bases, with 19 bases between. CDR1 and CDR2 from the germline V gene are SGHVS and FNYEAQ. CDR3 amino acids: CASSPETEMVHEQYF. The CDR3 DNA reads as TGTGCCAGCAGCCCTGAGACAGAGATGGTACACGAGCAGTACTTC.

The V and J genes are TRBV5-4 and TRBJ2-7, with D perhaps matching TRBD2 (6 bases). Germline CDR1 is SGHNT and CDR2 is YYREEE (reference sequence). Trimming pared 4 bases from V and 2 bases from J, leaving 19 bases between. This CDR3 spans 16 amino acids. The CDR3 nucleotides are TGTGCCAGCAGCCCGGTGGCCCTAGCGTTGGCCTACGAGCAGTACTTC. Translating it yields CASSPVALALAYEQYF.

The V gene is TRBV28, the J gene TRBJ1-4; 7 bases align to TRBD1. V dropped 8 bases and J dropped 5; count of bases not matched to a gene: 5. The CDR3 consists of 13 residues. Germline CDR1 reads MDHEN; CDR2 reads SYDVKM. The CDR3 spells CASEKDRNEKLFF. For the CDR3, the DNA is TGTGCCAGCGAAAAGGACAGGAATGAAAAACTGTTTTTT.

Details on this clone: Other DNA variants within this sample encode the same CDR3. This chain links TRBV29-1 with TRBJ2-7; D ambiguous. CDR1 is SQVTM and CDR2 is ANQGSEA in the germline V gene. The CDR3 has 11 amino acids. Trimming stripped 4 bases from V and 3 bases from J, with 7 bases between. CDR3 sequence: CSVASGYEQYF. The CDR3 nucleotides are TGCAGCGTTGCTTCGGGCTACGAGCAGTACTTC.

The rearrangement uses TRBV4-1 and TRBJ2-7; D may correspond to TRBD1 or TRBD2 (6 bases each). V was clipped by 1 base and J by 2 bases, with 21 bases between them. This CDR3 contains 18 residues. The germline gives CDR1 MGHRA, CDR2 YSYEKL. The CDR3 region is CASSQAWVGGQGTYEQYF. CDR3 bases: TGCGCCAGCAGCCAAGCGTGGGTGGGGGGTCAGGGGACCTACGAGCAGTACTTC.